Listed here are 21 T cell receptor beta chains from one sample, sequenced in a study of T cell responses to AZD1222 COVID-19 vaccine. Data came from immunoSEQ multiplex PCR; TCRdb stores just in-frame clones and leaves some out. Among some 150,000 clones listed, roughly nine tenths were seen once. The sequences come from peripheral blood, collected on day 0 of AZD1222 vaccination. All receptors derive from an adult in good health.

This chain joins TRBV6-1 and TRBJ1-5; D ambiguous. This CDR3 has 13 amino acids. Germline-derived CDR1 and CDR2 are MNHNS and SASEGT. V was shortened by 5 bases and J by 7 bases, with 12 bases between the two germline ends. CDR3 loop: CASSLPRDQPQHF. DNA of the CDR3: TGTGCCAGCAGTCTACCCCGCGACCAGCCCCAGCATTTT.

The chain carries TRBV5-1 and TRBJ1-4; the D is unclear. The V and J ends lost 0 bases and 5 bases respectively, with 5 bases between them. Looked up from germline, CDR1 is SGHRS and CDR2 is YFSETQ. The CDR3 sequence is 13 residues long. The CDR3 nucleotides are TGCGCCAGCAGCTTGGGTCAGAATGAAAAACTGTTTTTT. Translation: CASSLGQNEKLFF.

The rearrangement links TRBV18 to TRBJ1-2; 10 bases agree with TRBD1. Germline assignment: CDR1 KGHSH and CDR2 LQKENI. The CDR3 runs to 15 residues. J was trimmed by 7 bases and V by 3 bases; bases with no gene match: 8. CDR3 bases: TGTGCCAGCTCACCTGGGACAGGGGATTTTGGTGGCTACACCTTC. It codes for CASSPGTGDFGGYTF.

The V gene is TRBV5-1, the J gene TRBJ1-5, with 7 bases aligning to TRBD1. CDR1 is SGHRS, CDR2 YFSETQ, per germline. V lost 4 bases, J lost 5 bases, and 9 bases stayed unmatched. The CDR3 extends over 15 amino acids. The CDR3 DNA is TGCGCCAGCAGCCCGGACCCAGGGGGATATCAGCCCCAGCATTTT. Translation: CASSPDPGGYQPQHF. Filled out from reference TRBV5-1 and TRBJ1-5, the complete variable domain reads KAGVTQTPRYLIKTRGQQVTLSCSPISGHRSVSWYQQTPGQGLQFLFEYFSETQRNKGNFPGRFSGRQFSNSRSEMNVSTLELGDSALYLCASSPDPGGYQPQHFGDGTRLSIL.

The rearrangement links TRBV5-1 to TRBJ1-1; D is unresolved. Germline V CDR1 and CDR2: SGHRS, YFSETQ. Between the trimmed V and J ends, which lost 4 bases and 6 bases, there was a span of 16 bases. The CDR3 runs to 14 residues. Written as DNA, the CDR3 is TGCGCCAGCAGCCCAGGCTGGGGTCGGGCTGAAGCTTTCTTT. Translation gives CASSPGWGRAEAFF.

DNA for the CDR3: TGTGCCAGCAGCTCCCCCGGGGGGGACAGGTCTGGAAACACCATATATTTT. Translating gives CASSSPGGDRSGNTIYF. The V gene is TRBV7-6, the J gene TRBJ1-3, with 8 bases fitting TRBD1. V was clipped by 4 bases and J by 1 base; unmatched bases: 9. Germline CDR1 is SGHVS and CDR2 is FNYEAQ. This CDR3 region has 17 residues.

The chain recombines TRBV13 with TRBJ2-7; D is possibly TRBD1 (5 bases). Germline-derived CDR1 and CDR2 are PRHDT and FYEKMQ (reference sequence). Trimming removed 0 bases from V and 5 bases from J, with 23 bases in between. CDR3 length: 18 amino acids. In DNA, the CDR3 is TGTGCCAGCAGCTTAGGCCTGAGTTTTTATGAGCAGGGTGACGAGCAGTACTTC. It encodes CASSLGLSFYEQGDEQYF.

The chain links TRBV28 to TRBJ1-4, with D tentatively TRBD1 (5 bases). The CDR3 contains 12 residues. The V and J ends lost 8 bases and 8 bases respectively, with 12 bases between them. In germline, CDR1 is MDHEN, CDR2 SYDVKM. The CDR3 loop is CASGVWGEKLFF. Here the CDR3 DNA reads TGTGCCAGCGGGGTCTGGGGGGAAAAACTGTTTTTT.

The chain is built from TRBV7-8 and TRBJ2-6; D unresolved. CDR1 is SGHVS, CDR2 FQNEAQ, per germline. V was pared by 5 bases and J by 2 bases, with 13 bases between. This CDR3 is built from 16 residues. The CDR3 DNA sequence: TGTGCCAGCAGCCTCTCCCTGTGGACTGGGGCCAACGTCCTGACTTTC. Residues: CASSLSLWTGANVLTF.

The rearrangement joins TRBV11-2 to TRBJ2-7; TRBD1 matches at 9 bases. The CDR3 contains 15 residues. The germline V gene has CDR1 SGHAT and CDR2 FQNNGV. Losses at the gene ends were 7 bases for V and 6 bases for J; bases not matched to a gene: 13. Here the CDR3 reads CASTLTGTGLSEQYF. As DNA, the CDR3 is TGTGCCAGCACCCTGACCGGGACAGGGCTCTCCGAGCAGTACTTC. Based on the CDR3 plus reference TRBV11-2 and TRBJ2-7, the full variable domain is EAGVAQSPRYKIIEKRQSVAFWCNPISGHATLYWYQQILGQGPKLLIQFQNNGVVDDSQLPKDRFSAERLKGVDSTLKIQPAKLEDSAVYLCASTLTGTGLSEQYFGPGTRLTVT.

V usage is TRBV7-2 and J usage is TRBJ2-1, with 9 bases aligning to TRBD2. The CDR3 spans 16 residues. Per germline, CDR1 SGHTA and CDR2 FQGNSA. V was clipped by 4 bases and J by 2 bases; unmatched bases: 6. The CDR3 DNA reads TGTGCCAGCAGCTCTAGACTAGCGGATACCTACAATGAGCAGTTCTTC. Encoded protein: CASSSRLADTYNEQFF.

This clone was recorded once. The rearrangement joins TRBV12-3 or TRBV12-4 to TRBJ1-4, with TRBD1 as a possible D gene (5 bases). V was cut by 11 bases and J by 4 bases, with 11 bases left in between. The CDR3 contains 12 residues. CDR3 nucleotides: TGTGCCGCGGGGGTCCTTAATGAAAAACTGTTTTTT. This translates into CAAGVLNEKLFF.

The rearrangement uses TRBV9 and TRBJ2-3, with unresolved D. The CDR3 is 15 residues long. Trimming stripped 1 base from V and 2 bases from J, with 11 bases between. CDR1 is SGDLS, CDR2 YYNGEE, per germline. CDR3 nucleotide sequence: TGTGCCAGCAGCGTATCGCACACCTACACAGATACGCAGTATTTT. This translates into CASSVSHTYTDTQYF.

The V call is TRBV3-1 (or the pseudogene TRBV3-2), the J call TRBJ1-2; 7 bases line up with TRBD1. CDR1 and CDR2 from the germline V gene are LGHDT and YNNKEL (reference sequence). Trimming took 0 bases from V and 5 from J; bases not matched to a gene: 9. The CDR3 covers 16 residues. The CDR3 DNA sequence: TGTGCCAGCAGCCAAGATACCCTAGGGACAGAGTATGGCTACACCTTC. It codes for CASSQDTLGTEYGYTF.

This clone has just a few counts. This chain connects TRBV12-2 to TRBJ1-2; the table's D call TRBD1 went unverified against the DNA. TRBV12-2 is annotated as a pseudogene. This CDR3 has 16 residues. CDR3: CASRLAAGQKNYGYTF. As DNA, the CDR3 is TGTGCAAGTCGCTTAGCTGCCGGACAAAAAAACTATGGCTACACCTTC.

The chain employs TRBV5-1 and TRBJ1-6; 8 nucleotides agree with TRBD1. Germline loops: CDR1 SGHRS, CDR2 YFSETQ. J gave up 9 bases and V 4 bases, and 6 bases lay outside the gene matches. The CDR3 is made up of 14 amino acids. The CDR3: CASSGGQGGSPLHF. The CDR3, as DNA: TGCGCCAGCAGCGGTGGACAGGGCGGTTCACCCCTCCACTTT.

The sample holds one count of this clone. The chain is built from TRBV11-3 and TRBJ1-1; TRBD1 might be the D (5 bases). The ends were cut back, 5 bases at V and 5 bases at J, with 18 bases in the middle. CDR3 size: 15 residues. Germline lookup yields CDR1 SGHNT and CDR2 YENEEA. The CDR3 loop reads CASSPPGAGRTEAFF. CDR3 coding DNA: TGTGCCAGCAGCCCCCCCGGGGCTGGAAGGACTGAAGCTTTCTTT.

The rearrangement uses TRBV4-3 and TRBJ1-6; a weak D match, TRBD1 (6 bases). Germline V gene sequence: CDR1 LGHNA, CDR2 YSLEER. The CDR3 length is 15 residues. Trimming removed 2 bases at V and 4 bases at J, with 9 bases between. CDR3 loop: CASSQLTGYNSPLHF. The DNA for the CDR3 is TGCGCCAGCAGCCAATTGACAGGATATAATTCACCCCTCCACTTT.

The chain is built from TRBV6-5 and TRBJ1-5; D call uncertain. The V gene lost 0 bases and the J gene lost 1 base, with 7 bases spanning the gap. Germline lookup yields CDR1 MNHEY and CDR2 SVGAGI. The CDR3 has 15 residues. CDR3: CASSYSRPSNQPQHF. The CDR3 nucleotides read TGTGCCAGCAGTTACTCTCGACCCAGCAATCAGCCCCAGCATTTT.

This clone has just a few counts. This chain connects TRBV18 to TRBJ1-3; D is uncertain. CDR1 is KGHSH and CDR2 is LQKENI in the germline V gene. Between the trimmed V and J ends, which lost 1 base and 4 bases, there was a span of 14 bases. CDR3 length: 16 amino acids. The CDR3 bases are TGTGCCAGCTCACCACAGAGACGAGGATCAGGAAACACCATATATTTT. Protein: CASSPQRRGSGNTIYF.

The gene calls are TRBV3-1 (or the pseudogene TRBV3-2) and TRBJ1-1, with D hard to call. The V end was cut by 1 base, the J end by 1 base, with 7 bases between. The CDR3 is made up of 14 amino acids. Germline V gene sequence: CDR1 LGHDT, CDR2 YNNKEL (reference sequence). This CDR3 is CASSQGSANTEAFF. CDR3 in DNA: TGTGCCAGCAGCCAAGGTTCAGCGAACACTGAAGCTTTCTTT.